This TCR beta chain originates from a study of Ad26.COV2.S vaccination and SARS-CoV-2 variants (dated by TCRdb to 2020 to 2023). Some background on the complete study: Vaccine-arm donors came from COV1001, a multicentre, randomized, double-blind, placebo-controlled phase I-IIa trial of Ad26.COV2.S in healthy adults. TCRbeta repertoire sequencing was used to assess the specificity and breadth of SARS-CoV-2-reactive T cell receptors after Ad26.COV2.S vaccination. Ad26.COV2.S was given intramuscularly at 5x10^10 or 1x10^11 viral particles, as a single shot or as two shots 56 days apart. Trial participants were randomized into five groups of five, in which low-dose or high-dose Ad26.COV2.S was given once or twice, or placebo was given on both occasions. The TCR-sequenced set comprised about 32 samples: about 19 Ad26.COV2.S vaccine recipients, 5 placebo recipients and 8 SARS-CoV-2 convalescent individuals. Throughout the experiments and outcome assessment, investigators stayed blinded to trial group allocation.

General findings and caveats noted by the study authors: Spike-specific TCR breadth was higher in Ad26.COV2.S recipients than in placebo recipients (P = 0.0014). Substantial breadth of spike-specific CD8+ and CD4+ T cell responses was reported after vaccination. The study was not powered to compare responses between vaccine doses or regimens. It was noted by the authors that total T cell responses may have been underestimated by the TCR breadth and depth analyses. Non-spike TCR breadth was comparable between vaccine and placebo recipients, consistent with the vaccine containing only spike.

The immunoSEQ Assay was used to sequence TCRbeta CDR3 regions. After extraction, genomic DNA underwent amplification by bias-controlled multiplex PCR, followed by high-throughput sequencing. The authors' pipeline ran thus. To quantify the absolute abundance of each unique TCRbeta CDR3 region, sequences were collapsed and filtered. T cell fraction was estimated by normalization of TCRbeta template counts to usable DNA, with usable DNA being measured through amplification of reference genes present in all nucleated cells. Repertoire TCRs were annotated as SARS-CoV-2-specific by exact matching of V gene, CDR3 amino acid sequence and J gene to a known reactive TCR set. The reference SARS-CoV-2 TCR set was obtained from MIRA and was filtered for enrichment in COVID-19-positive ImmuneCODE repertoires, whereby public or cross-reactive TCRs were removed. Using the MIRA antigens, annotated TCRs were further analysed by specific ORF or by position within an ORF. Breadth was defined as the number of annotated unique rearrangements divided by the total number of unique productive rearrangements, and depth was defined as the summed frequency of the annotated unique rearrangements. Group comparisons of TCR breadth used two-sided Wilcoxon rank-sum tests. Drawn from immuneACCESS, this table holds only the in-frame rearrangements with V and J called that TCRdb kept. Clones are partly lost; checked studies trace under half to an unresolved V gene and leave the rest unexplained. The V and J calls and clone size are taken from that table; D and trimming were inferred from the DNA. This sample has more than 300,000 clones in its table, and 88% of those were observed once. The leading ten clones occupy 6.4% of the sample.

The treatment or condition tag for this specimen amounts to: around 19 received Ad26.COV2.S at low or high dose, single or two shots; several received placebo; per-sample allocation not given. Repertoires of vaccine and placebo recipients were sequenced from samples taken on day 63 after the first injection. In Cohort 1b, 25 to 30 adults aged 18-55 years were enrolled at a single site in Boston, USA, between 29 July and 7 August 2020. As a vaccine, Ad26.COV2.S was a replication-incompetent adenovirus type 26 vector that expressed a prefusion-stabilized SARS-CoV-2 spike protein derived from the original Wuhan strain. This clone is a singleton in its sample. Its specific antigen is unknown. Qualities for individual bases were not recorded, and no much larger clone is one base off. As encoded in the germline V gene, CDR1 is LGHNA while CDR2 is YNFKEQ. The CDR3 holds 14 amino acids from the cysteine to the phenylalanine. Only the CDR3 region is kept as DNA, spanning 42 bases read in frame from base 1. Trimming costs V 0 bases and J 3 bases, and their ends lie 8 bases apart.

This chain joins TRBV4-2 to TRBJ1-2, and possibly TRBD1, on 5 matching bases. The specimen was peripheral blood, collected in a trial of Ad26.COV2.S vaccine versus placebo. The TCR was taken from a person aged 18-60 years who received the Ad26.COV2.S COVID-19 vaccine or a placebo. The CDR3 protein: CASSQDREDYGYTF. Here is the DNA: TGTGCCAGCAGCCAAGACAGGGAAGACTATGGCTACACCTTC.